The rows below give T cell receptor beta chains drawn from one sample of a study of T cells in localized non-small cell lung cancer. Measured with immunoSEQ multiplex PCR; TCRdb has only the in-frame clones, and not every one. The sample holds around 30,000 clones, around 94% seen once. The sample here was peripheral blood, taken before any cancer treatment. All receptors derive from a woman aged 35 to 70 with stage I lung adenocarcinoma. CDR3s include the opening cysteine and the closing phenylalanine or tryptophan. The order of the fields is clone size, V gene, J gene, D gene, CDR3 protein, CDR3 DNA. A D gene is named only where the DNA matches it firmly. Rows may omit the clone size; those that give it use once, few, many or a size class.

abundance: -
v_gene: TRBV4-3
j_gene: TRBJ2-3
d_gene: TRBD2
CDR3aa: CASSPSQEAGGTDTQYF
CDR3nt: TGCGCCAGCAGCCCCTCCCAGGAAGCGGGAGGAACAGATACGCAGTATTTT

abundance: -
v_gene: TRBV2
j_gene: TRBJ1-3
d_gene: TRBD1
CDR3aa: CASTGTGQLVTIYF
CDR3nt: TGTGCCAGCACCGGGACAGGCCAACTGGTCACCATATATTTT

abundance: -
v_gene: TRBV5-1
j_gene: TRBJ2-3
d_gene: TRBD2
CDR3aa: CASSTGLAGGPVTDTQYF
CDR3nt: TGCGCCAGCAGCACCGGACTAGCGGGAGGGCCGGTCACAGATACGCAGTATTTT

abundance: -
v_gene: TRBV29-1
j_gene: TRBJ1-5
d_gene: -
CDR3aa: CSVVTVSNQPQHF
CDR3nt: TGCAGCGTTGTGACAGTTAGCAATCAGCCCCAGCATTTT

abundance: -
v_gene: TRBV7-2
j_gene: TRBJ2-5
d_gene: -
CDR3aa: CASSPGQGWRIETQYF
CDR3nt: TGTGCCAGCAGCCCAGGGCAGGGTTGGAGGATAGAGACCCAGTACTTC

abundance: -
v_gene: TRBV7-9
j_gene: TRBJ1-2
d_gene: TRBD1
CDR3aa: CASSSYRDRPTTNYGYTF
CDR3nt: TGTGCCAGCAGCTCATACCGGGACAGGCCCACCACTAACTATGGCTACACCTTC

abundance: once
v_gene: TRBV7-2
j_gene: TRBJ1-2
d_gene: -
CDR3aa: CASSLALGAGDGYTF
CDR3nt: TGTGCCAGCAGCTTAGCGTTAGGGGCGGGTGATGGCTACACCTTC

abundance: once
v_gene: TRBV7-9
j_gene: TRBJ1-4
d_gene: -
CDR3aa: CASSPTVGGTNEKLFF
CDR3nt: TGTGCCAGCAGCCCAACCGTAGGGGGTACTAATGAAAAACTGTTTTTT

abundance: -
v_gene: TRBV7-2
j_gene: TRBJ1-4
d_gene: TRBD1
CDR3aa: CASSLGGDSEKLFF
CDR3nt: TGTGCCAGCAGCTTGGGAGGGGACAGCGAAAAACTGTTTTTT

abundance: -
v_gene: TRBV5-4
j_gene: TRBJ1-3
d_gene: -
CDR3aa: CASSLGGGSGNTIYF
CDR3nt: TGTGCCAGCAGCTTGGGAGGGGGCTCTGGAAACACCATATATTTT

abundance: -
v_gene: TRBV4-3
j_gene: TRBJ2-7
d_gene: TRBD1
CDR3aa: CASSMDRAVEQYF
CDR3nt: TGCGCCAGCAGCATGGACAGGGCTGTCGAGCAGTACTTC

abundance: -
v_gene: TRBV18
j_gene: TRBJ1-1
d_gene: -
CDR3aa: CASSLTRENTEAFF
CDR3nt: TGTGCCAGCTCACTGACAAGGGAAAACACTGAAGCTTTCTTT

abundance: once
v_gene: TRBV6-6
j_gene: TRBJ1-1
d_gene: -
CDR3aa: CASSGGFWDTEAFF
CDR3nt: TGTGCCAGCAGTGGAGGGTTTTGGGACACTGAAGCTTTCTTT

abundance: -
v_gene: TRBV18
j_gene: TRBJ1-1
d_gene: -
CDR3aa: CASSPPGNTEAFF
CDR3nt: TGTGCCAGCTCACCACCTGGGAACACTGAAGCTTTCTTT

abundance: -
v_gene: TRBV19
j_gene: TRBJ1-2
d_gene: -
CDR3aa: CASTHRAGDGYTF
CDR3nt: TGTGCCAGTACCCACCGAGCAGGGGATGGCTACACCTTC

abundance: -
v_gene: TRBV19
j_gene: TRBJ2-1
d_gene: TRBD1
CDR3aa: CASSDRTGRPYNEQFF
CDR3nt: TGTGCCAGTAGTGACCGGACAGGGAGACCCTACAATGAGCAGTTCTTC

abundance: -
v_gene: TRBV9
j_gene: TRBJ2-1
d_gene: TRBD2
CDR3aa: CASSVVGAGAYNEQFF
CDR3nt: TGTGCCAGCAGCGTAGTCGGCGCGGGAGCATACAATGAGCAGTTCTTC

abundance: -
v_gene: TRBV28
j_gene: TRBJ2-2
d_gene: -
CDR3aa: CASSLVSRASHGYTGELFF
CDR3nt: TGTGCCAGCAGTTTAGTTTCCAGGGCCAGCCACGGGTACACCGGGGAGCTGTTTTTT

abundance: -
v_gene: TRBV10-1
j_gene: TRBJ1-1
d_gene: TRBD1
CDR3aa: CASQPTGVGTEAFF
CDR3nt: TGCGCCAGCCAACCGACAGGGGTCGGCACTGAAGCTTTCTTT

abundance: -
v_gene: TRBV7-9
j_gene: TRBJ2-5
d_gene: -
CDR3aa: CASQQLIETQYF
CDR3nt: TGTGCCAGCCAACAATTGATCGAGACCCAGTACTTC

abundance: -
v_gene: TRBV28
j_gene: TRBJ1-2
d_gene: -
CDR3aa: CASSSAGTKVHYGYTF
CDR3nt: TGTGCCAGCAGTTCGGCGGGGACCAAAGTGCACTATGGCTACACCTTC

abundance: -
v_gene: TRBV7-2
j_gene: TRBJ2-3
d_gene: TRBD2
CDR3aa: CASSLSGTSSVRDTQYF
CDR3nt: TGTGCCAGCAGTTTGTCCGGGACTAGCTCCGTAAGGGATACGCAGTATTTT

abundance: -
v_gene: TRBV7-2
j_gene: TRBJ1-5
d_gene: -
CDR3aa: CASSPDGSFNQPQHF
CDR3nt: TGTGCCAGCAGCCCAGACGGAAGCTTTAATCAGCCCCAGCATTTT

abundance: -
v_gene: TRBV18
j_gene: TRBJ2-1
d_gene: -
CDR3aa: CASSPPRTWAANEQFF
CDR3nt: TGTGCCAGCTCACCACCACGGACCTGGGCGGCCAATGAGCAGTTCTTC

abundance: -
v_gene: TRBV4-3
j_gene: TRBJ2-1
d_gene: TRBD1
CDR3aa: CASSHAGTGGEQFF
CDR3nt: TGCGCCAGCAGCCACGCCGGGACAGGGGGTGAGCAGTTCTTC

abundance: few
v_gene: TRBV27
j_gene: TRBJ1-2
d_gene: TRBD1
CDR3aa: CASSSSQGFYGYTF
CDR3nt: TGTGCCAGCAGTTCCTCACAGGGGTTTTATGGCTACACCTTC

abundance: -
v_gene: TRBV7-2
j_gene: TRBJ2-6
d_gene: -
CDR3aa: CASSPVGGNSGANVLTF
CDR3nt: TGTGCCAGCAGCCCCGTTGGGGGGAACTCTGGGGCCAACGTCCTGACTTTC

abundance: -
v_gene: TRBV5-1
j_gene: TRBJ1-2
d_gene: -
CDR3aa: CASSLYAGRGYTF
CDR3nt: TGCGCCAGCAGCTTGTACGCAGGGAGGGGCTACACCTTC

abundance: -
v_gene: TRBV2
j_gene: TRBJ2-4
d_gene: TRBD1
CDR3aa: CASYGQGKAKNIQYF
CDR3nt: TGTGCCAGCTATGGACAGGGGAAAGCCAAAAACATTCAGTACTTC

abundance: -
v_gene: TRBV4-2
j_gene: TRBJ1-1
d_gene: -
CDR3aa: CASSLPGGAVEAFF
CDR3nt: TGTGCCAGCAGCCTCCCGGGGGGCGCCGTTGAAGCTTTCTTT

abundance: -
v_gene: TRBV4-2
j_gene: TRBJ1-2
d_gene: -
CDR3aa: CASSQSQGRLYGYTF
CDR3nt: TGTGCCAGCAGCCAAAGCCAGGGACGGTTATATGGCTACACCTTC

abundance: -
v_gene: TRBV7-2
j_gene: TRBJ1-3
d_gene: -
CDR3aa: CASSFMYVRGINSGNTIYF
CDR3nt: TGTGCCAGCAGCTTCATGTATGTCCGCGGGATAAACTCTGGAAACACCATATATTTT

abundance: -
v_gene: TRBV19
j_gene: TRBJ1-2
d_gene: TRBD1
CDR3aa: CASSSPTGGYYGYTF
CDR3nt: TGTGCCAGTAGTAGCCCGACAGGGGGTTACTATGGCTACACCTTC

abundance: -
v_gene: TRBV7-9
j_gene: TRBJ2-1
d_gene: -
CDR3aa: CASSLRGIATNEQFF
CDR3nt: TGTGCCAGCAGCTTAAGAGGGATTGCGACCAATGAGCAGTTCTTC

abundance: -
v_gene: TRBV7-2
j_gene: TRBJ1-2
d_gene: TRBD1
CDR3aa: CASSLTGTAYGYTF
CDR3nt: TGTGCCAGCAGCTTAACAGGGACAGCCTATGGCTACACCTTC

abundance: -
v_gene: TRBV7-9
j_gene: TRBJ1-1
d_gene: -
CDR3aa: CASSLLAAFF
CDR3nt: TGTGCCAGCAGCTTACTCGCGGCTTTCTTT

abundance: -
v_gene: TRBV28
j_gene: TRBJ1-5
d_gene: -
CDR3aa: CASSSLTGKNQPQHF
CDR3nt: TGTGCCAGTAGTTCTTTGACAGGAAAGAATCAGCCCCAGCATTTT

abundance: -
v_gene: TRBV28
j_gene: TRBJ2-7
d_gene: TRBD1
CDR3aa: CASSTPGTGTYEQYF
CDR3nt: TGTGCCAGCAGTACTCCCGGGACAGGTACCTACGAGCAGTACTTC

abundance: -
v_gene: TRBV9
j_gene: TRBJ2-2
d_gene: TRBD2
CDR3aa: CASSGTSGDLTGELFF
CDR3nt: TGTGCCAGCAGCGGGACTAGCGGGGACCTCACCGGGGAGCTGTTTTTT

abundance: -
v_gene: TRBV19
j_gene: TRBJ2-6
d_gene: TRBD1
CDR3aa: CASSIRRTGLYSGANVLTF
CDR3nt: TGTGCCAGTAGTATAAGAAGGACAGGGCTATACTCTGGGGCCAACGTCCTGACTTTC

abundance: -
v_gene: TRBV7-2
j_gene: TRBJ2-2
d_gene: -
CDR3aa: CASSDSSFAGELFF
CDR3nt: TGTGCCAGCAGCGATTCCTCGTTTGCCGGGGAGCTGTTTTTT